Detailed here is one TCR beta chain. The antigen remains undetermined. These data are taken from a study of T-cell reconstitution after alpha-beta-depleted transplantation in children. General study results and limits: Surviving recipient T cells and intrathymic progenitors accounted for some patients' high TCRbeta diversity at day 60. Reportedly, roughly two months post-transplant, alpha-beta T cells arose from several hundred expanded graft clones.

Germline CDR1 reads KGHDR; CDR2 reads SFDVKD. This CDR3 is built from 15 residues. V was pared by 5 bases and J by 5 bases, with 15 bases between. During its preparation, the TCRbeta library received unique molecular identifiers. TCRdb processed the PCR reads anew with MiXCR; each CDR3 protein has one entry. This table holds hundreds of thousands of distinct CDR3 sequences, around 13% found once. The sequences come from PBMCs, collected before TCRalphabeta/CD19-depleted stem cell transplant. The chain joins TRBV24-1 to TRBJ2-1; D may be TRBD2 (6 bases). The sequence derives from a girl aged 2 to 10 with congenital amegakaryocytic thrombocytopenia, due to receive a stem cell transplant. CDR3 nucleotides: TGTGCCACCAGTGGATTAGCGGTGACGAACAATGAGCAGTTCTTC. As protein: CATSGLAVTNNEQFF.